This paragraph covers one T cell receptor beta chain sequence. Its antigen is not identified. Germline V CDR1 and CDR2: LGHNA, YNFKEQ. The ends lost 4 bases at V and 3 bases at J; junction bases unmatched: 8. This CDR3 comprises 16 residues. Once isolated by positive magnetic bead selection, the CD4+ and CD8+ cells had their purity checked by flow cytometry. Method: immunoSEQ multiplex PCR; TCRdb's copy keeps in-frame clones and lacks some. Here the sample spans under 20,000 clones, 86% being singletons. This specimen belongs to a study of somatic mutations in cytotoxic T cells in rheumatoid arthritis. Turning to the study itself: Using a FACSAria II or Sony SH800, a portion of the V beta antibody-stained T-cell populations were flow-sorted at nearly 100% purity, and among those populations were V beta1+ cells that were then sequenced for TCRB. Study-wide points: Patients with rheumatoid arthritis did not differ significantly from age-matched healthy controls in CD8+ T-cell clonality. Age was associated with higher CD8+ clonality in rheumatoid arthritis patients, not in healthy controls.

J is TRBJ1-5 and V is TRBV4-2, with 8 bases identical to TRBD1. This sequence was found in a man in his forties in good health. Source material: CD8+ T cells sorted from blood. CDR3 amino acids: CASSRRDRGPNQPQHF. The CDR3, as DNA: TGTGCCAGCAGCCGCCGAGACAGGGGCCCCAATCAGCCCCAGCATTTT.